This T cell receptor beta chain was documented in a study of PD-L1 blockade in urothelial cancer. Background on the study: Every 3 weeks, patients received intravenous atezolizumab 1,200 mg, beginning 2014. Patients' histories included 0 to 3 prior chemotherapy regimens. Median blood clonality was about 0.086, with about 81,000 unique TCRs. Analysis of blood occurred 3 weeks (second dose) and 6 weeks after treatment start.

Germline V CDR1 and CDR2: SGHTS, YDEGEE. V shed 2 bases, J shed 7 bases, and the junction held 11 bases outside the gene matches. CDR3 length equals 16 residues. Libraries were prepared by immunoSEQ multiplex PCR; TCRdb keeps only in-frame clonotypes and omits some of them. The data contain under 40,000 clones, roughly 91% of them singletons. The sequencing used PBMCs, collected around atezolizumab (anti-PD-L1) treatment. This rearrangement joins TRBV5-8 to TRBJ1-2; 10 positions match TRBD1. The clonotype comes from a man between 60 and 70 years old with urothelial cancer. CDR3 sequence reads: CASSFMGGQGGSGYTF. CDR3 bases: TGTGCCAGCAGCTTCATGGGTGGACAGGGGGGATCTGGCTACACCTTC.